The present T cell receptor beta chain was sequenced within a study of T cell repertoires in cytomegalovirus infection. The CDR3 is 18 residues long. Germline CDR1 reads SGHVS; CDR2 reads FNYEAQ. Trimming shortened V by 3 bases and J by 0 bases, and 17 bases separated the two germline ends. Remarks on this clonotype: Its cognate antigen is unknown.

MiXCR, run by TCRdb on the reads, gives a single entry per CDR3 protein. Among a few hundred thousand distinct CDR3 sequences, 34% were seen once, and the ten largest hold less than 15%. The genes are TRBV7-6 and TRBJ2-2; no reliable D call. The sample in question was cultured PBMCs, obtained from culture after CMV antigen stimulation. The clonotype was recovered from a human donor in good health (CMV status not recorded). Some clones in this sample may be carry-over from other donors' samples. CDR3 nucleotide sequence: TGTGCCAGCAGCTTCTCTGGTATCAGGACCACGAACACCGGGGAGCTGTTTTTT. Translation gives CASSFSGIRTTNTGELFF.